The rows below give T cell receptor beta chains drawn from one sample of a study of cytomegalovirus exposure and HLA in healthy donors. Data came from immunoSEQ multiplex PCR; TCRdb stores just in-frame clones and leaves some out. The repertoire has roughly 160,000 clones, just under 80% of them found once; the top ten carry 1%. Specimen: PBMCs. Receptors originate from a woman in her forties or fifties in good health and CMV-seropositive. Each CDR3 is given with its conserved first and last residue. The order of the fields is J gene, clone size, D gene, V gene, CDR3 DNA, CDR3 protein. A D gene is named only where the DNA matches it firmly. Size is stated for part of the rows, as once, few or many counts, or as a class when the clone is expanded.

J gene: TRBJ1-6; clone size: few; D gene: -; V gene: TRBV5-1; CDR3 DNA: TGCGCCAGCACCCTTACAGCAAGCTCCTATAATTCACCCCTCCACTTT; CDR3 protein: CASTLTASSYNSPLHF
J gene: TRBJ2-6; clone size: -; D gene: TRBD2; V gene: TRBV7-3; CDR3 DNA: TGTGCCAGCAGCGTCAAACGACTAGCGGGAGGGTCTGGGGCCAACGTCCTGACTTTC; CDR3 protein: CASSVKRLAGGSGANVLTF
J gene: TRBJ1-1; clone size: -; D gene: -; V gene: TRBV5-1; CDR3 DNA: TGCGCCAGCAGCTTGGAGGTAGGGAGATCCCCTGAAGCTTTCTTT; CDR3 protein: CASSLEVGRSPEAFF
J gene: TRBJ2-2; clone size: few; D gene: TRBD1; V gene: TRBV5-1; CDR3 DNA: TGCGCCAGCAGCTTTGGACAGGGGAACACCGGGGAGCTGTTTTTT; CDR3 protein: CASSFGQGNTGELFF
J gene: TRBJ2-2; clone size: -; D gene: -; V gene: TRBV28; CDR3 DNA: TGTGCCAGCAGTACCCCGGGCACCGGGGAGCTGTTTTTT; CDR3 protein: CASSTPGTGELFF
J gene: TRBJ1-5; clone size: -; D gene: -; V gene: TRBV19; CDR3 DNA: TGTGCCAGTAGTATAAGACCAGGGCAGGGGATTGCGCAGCCCCAGCATTTT; CDR3 protein: CASSIRPGQGIAQPQHF
J gene: TRBJ2-1; clone size: -; D gene: TRBD2; V gene: TRBV30; CDR3 DNA: TGTGCCTGGAGTTCGCTAGCGGGAGGGCCCAACTACAATGAGCAGTTCTTC; CDR3 protein: CAWSSLAGGPNYNEQFF
J gene: TRBJ2-1; clone size: -; D gene: TRBD2; V gene: TRBV4-2; CDR3 DNA: TGTGCCAGCAGCCAGGCGGGGGGAAGCTACAATGAGCAGTTCTTC; CDR3 protein: CASSQAGGSYNEQFF
J gene: TRBJ1-5; clone size: few; D gene: TRBD1; V gene: TRBV5-6; CDR3 DNA: TGTGCCAGCAGCTTGATGGACAGGGGAATCGATCAGCCCCAGCATTTT; CDR3 protein: CASSLMDRGIDQPQHF
J gene: TRBJ2-2; clone size: -; D gene: -; V gene: TRBV7-5; CDR3 DNA: TGTGCCAGAAGCCCGGGACTCTTTAACACCGGGGAGCTGTTTTTT; CDR3 protein: CARSPGLFNTGELFF
J gene: TRBJ2-5; clone size: -; D gene: -; V gene: TRBV15; CDR3 DNA: TGTGCCACCAGCAGAGGGGACACGAAGGAGACCCAGTACTTC; CDR3 protein: CATSRGDTKETQYF
J gene: TRBJ2-7; clone size: few; D gene: -; V gene: TRBV7-9; CDR3 DNA: TGTGCCAGCAGCGCGGGACGGGACAGAACCTACGAGCAGTACTTC; CDR3 protein: CASSAGRDRTYEQYF
J gene: TRBJ1-1; clone size: -; D gene: -; V gene: TRBV15; CDR3 DNA: TGTGCCACCAGCAGAGATCTGGGGGATGGAGGGATTTTCGCTGAAGCTTTCTTT; CDR3 protein: CATSRDLGDGGIFAEAFF
J gene: TRBJ2-3; clone size: -; D gene: TRBD2; V gene: TRBV15; CDR3 DNA: TGTGCCACCAGCACCGGGACTAGCGGGGTCCGGGATACGCAGTATTTT; CDR3 protein: CATSTGTSGVRDTQYF
J gene: TRBJ1-4; clone size: -; D gene: TRBD1; V gene: TRBV14; CDR3 DNA: TGTGCCAGCAGCTACGACAGGGTTGAAAAACTGTTTTTT; CDR3 protein: CASSYDRVEKLFF
J gene: TRBJ2-5; clone size: once; D gene: TRBD1; V gene: TRBV10-1; CDR3 DNA: TGCGCCAGCAGCCCAGGGGGCGCAAGGGAGACCCAGTACTTC; CDR3 protein: CASSPGGARETQYF
J gene: TRBJ2-7; clone size: -; D gene: -; V gene: TRBV10-2; CDR3 DNA: TGCGCCAGCAGTGAGTCAGGGGGCTCCTACGAGCAGTACTTC; CDR3 protein: CASSESGGSYEQYF
J gene: TRBJ1-6; clone size: -; D gene: -; V gene: TRBV7-5; CDR3 DNA: TGTGCCAGAAGCCCCCCTAGAAGCGGCGGGACCGGCCACTATAATTCACCCCTCCACTTT; CDR3 protein: CARSPPRSGGTGHYNSPLHF
J gene: TRBJ1-2; clone size: few; D gene: TRBD1; V gene: TRBV6-5; CDR3 DNA: TGTGCCAGCAGTTTATACAGGGGGTCCTCTTGGGGCTACACCTTC; CDR3 protein: CASSLYRGSSWGYTF
J gene: TRBJ1-2; clone size: once; D gene: -; V gene: TRBV7-8; CDR3 DNA: TGTGCCAGCAGCTTAGCGGGGGGGCCGCGTTATGGCTACACCTTC; CDR3 protein: CASSLAGGPRYGYTF
J gene: TRBJ2-5; clone size: -; D gene: -; V gene: TRBV28; CDR3 DNA: TGTGCCAGCATGAGCGTTTTGGAGACCCAGTACTTC; CDR3 protein: CASMSVLETQYF
J gene: TRBJ1-2; clone size: -; D gene: TRBD1; V gene: TRBV7-3; CDR3 DNA: TGTGCCAGCAGCCCCGGGACAGGGGGGGATGGCTACACCTTC; CDR3 protein: CASSPGTGGDGYTF
J gene: TRBJ1-1; clone size: -; D gene: -; V gene: TRBV6-1; CDR3 DNA: TGTGCCAGCAGTGAAGGGCGGGGTAGGACTGAAGCTTTCTTT; CDR3 protein: CASSEGRGRTEAFF
J gene: TRBJ1-4; clone size: -; D gene: -; V gene: TRBV7-9; CDR3 DNA: TGTTCCAGCAGCTTATTCGCCGGGATACCAGGCGAAAAACTGTTTTTT; CDR3 protein: CSSSLFAGIPGEKLFF
J gene: TRBJ1-3; clone size: -; D gene: TRBD1; V gene: TRBV30; CDR3 DNA: TGTGCCTGGAGTGGGACAGGGTCTGGAAACACCATATATTTT; CDR3 protein: CAWSGTGSGNTIYF
J gene: TRBJ2-7; clone size: -; D gene: TRBD1; V gene: TRBV28; CDR3 DNA: TGTGCCAGCAGCCCACCGGGACAGGGGGCTTACGAGCAGTACTTC; CDR3 protein: CASSPPGQGAYEQYF
J gene: TRBJ2-7; clone size: -; D gene: -; V gene: TRBV4-3; CDR3 DNA: TGCGCCAGCAGCCAAGATTATTGGGGAGGCGGGGGCGACTCCTACGAGCAGTACTTC; CDR3 protein: CASSQDYWGGGGDSYEQYF
J gene: TRBJ1-1; clone size: -; D gene: TRBD1; V gene: TRBV28; CDR3 DNA: TGTGCCAGCAGTCCGGACAGGGGTCGCCAGACTGAAGCTTTCTTT; CDR3 protein: CASSPDRGRQTEAFF
J gene: TRBJ1-1; clone size: -; D gene: TRBD1; V gene: TRBV7-9; CDR3 DNA: TGTGCCAGCAGCCGACAGGGCACTGAAGCTTTCTTT; CDR3 protein: CASSRQGTEAFF
J gene: TRBJ1-2; clone size: few; D gene: -; V gene: TRBV11-3; CDR3 DNA: TGTGCCAGCAGCTTAGGGGGGGACGGGCCCTTGCTTCGACTGAACTTC; CDR3 protein: CASSLGGDGPLLRLNF
J gene: TRBJ1-1; clone size: -; D gene: TRBD1; V gene: TRBV28; CDR3 DNA: TGTGCCAGCAGTTCCCCCGGGACAGGGAACACTGAAGCTTTCTTT; CDR3 protein: CASSSPGTGNTEAFF
J gene: TRBJ2-1; clone size: -; D gene: TRBD2; V gene: TRBV7-6; CDR3 DNA: TGTGCCAGCAGCCGTCAATTGGGGACTAGCGGGGTCAATGAGCAGTTCTTC; CDR3 protein: CASSRQLGTSGVNEQFF
J gene: TRBJ2-1; clone size: few; D gene: TRBD2; V gene: TRBV11-2; CDR3 DNA: TGTGCCAGCAGCTTAAGGATAAACGGGGGGGCTAGGGATGAGCAGTTCTTC; CDR3 protein: CASSLRINGGARDEQFF
J gene: TRBJ1-2; clone size: -; D gene: -; V gene: TRBV4-2; CDR3 DNA: TGTGCCAGCAGCCAAGAGCGGGGGAATGGCTACACCTTC; CDR3 protein: CASSQERGNGYTF
J gene: TRBJ2-7; clone size: -; D gene: TRBD1; V gene: TRBV29-1; CDR3 DNA: TGCAGCGTTGTAAGAAGCGGGACAGGGGGCTCAGACGAGCAGTACTTC; CDR3 protein: CSVVRSGTGGSDEQYF
J gene: TRBJ1-2; clone size: -; D gene: -; V gene: TRBV4-3; CDR3 DNA: TGCGCCAGCAGCCAAGATCTAGTTCTTGGCTATGGCTACACCTTC; CDR3 protein: CASSQDLVLGYGYTF
J gene: TRBJ1-2; clone size: -; D gene: -; V gene: TRBV4-1; CDR3 DNA: TGCGCCAGCAGCCAAGAGGGGGGAAACCTCTATGGCTACACCTTC; CDR3 protein: CASSQEGGNLYGYTF
J gene: TRBJ2-6; clone size: -; D gene: -; V gene: TRBV21-1; CDR3 DNA: TGTGCCAGCAGCCTTGGGGGGGGCCGAAAATCCTCTGGAGCCAACGTCCTGACTTTC; CDR3 protein: CASSLGGGRKSSGANVLTF
J gene: TRBJ2-7; clone size: -; D gene: TRBD1; V gene: TRBV28; CDR3 DNA: TGTGCCAGCAGGACAGGGTGGGCGCCCTACGAGCAGTACTTC; CDR3 protein: CASRTGWAPYEQYF
J gene: TRBJ2-5; clone size: -; D gene: -; V gene: TRBV5-6; CDR3 DNA: TGTGCCAGCACCGAACCCAAGGGGAATGGGGAGACCCAGTACTTC; CDR3 protein: CASTEPKGNGETQYF
J gene: TRBJ1-4; clone size: -; D gene: -; V gene: TRBV15; CDR3 DNA: TGTGCCACCAGCAGATATCTAACCGAAAAACTGTTTTTT; CDR3 protein: CATSRYLTEKLFF
J gene: TRBJ1-4; clone size: -; D gene: TRBD1; V gene: TRBV28; CDR3 DNA: TGTGCCAGCAGTTCCCGCCGAGAGGGGGCTGGTGAAAAACTGTTTTTT; CDR3 protein: CASSSRREGAGEKLFF
J gene: TRBJ2-3; clone size: few; D gene: -; V gene: TRBV29-1; CDR3 DNA: TGCAGCGCGAGGACATCCGTCACAGATACGCAGTATTTT; CDR3 protein: CSARTSVTDTQYF
J gene: TRBJ2-7; clone size: once; D gene: TRBD1; V gene: TRBV19; CDR3 DNA: TGTGCCAGTAGTGCGACAGGGACCCGCGAGCAGTACTTC; CDR3 protein: CASSATGTREQYF
J gene: TRBJ1-1; clone size: -; D gene: -; V gene: TRBV7-9; CDR3 DNA: TGTGCCAGCAGCTCCCTAGGGAACACTGAAGCTTTCTTT; CDR3 protein: CASSSLGNTEAFF
J gene: TRBJ1-4; clone size: -; D gene: -; V gene: TRBV5-1; CDR3 DNA: TGCGCCAGCAGCTTGGGGGGGGGTCCTAATGAAAAACTGTTTTTT; CDR3 protein: CASSLGGGPNEKLFF
J gene: TRBJ2-1; clone size: -; D gene: -; V gene: TRBV19; CDR3 DNA: TGTGCCAGTAGTATAGCCCGAGGTAGGGGGTTGAATGAGCAGTTCTTC; CDR3 protein: CASSIARGRGLNEQFF
J gene: TRBJ1-4; clone size: -; D gene: -; V gene: TRBV21-1; CDR3 DNA: TGTGCCAGCAGCCTTCGACCGACAGGGGAGCCTAGAACATATGAAAAACTGTTTTTT; CDR3 protein: CASSLRPTGEPRTYEKLFF